These 24 T cell receptor beta chains came from one sample sequenced in a study of OX40 agonist ivuxolimab in advanced cancers. The assay was immunoSEQ multiplex PCR, and TCRdb's table has in-frame clones only and misses some. The sample has 65,000 to 90,000 clones; roughly 92% are singletons. Specimen: CD4+ or CD8+ T cells sorted from blood, collected in a trial of the OX40 agonist ivuxolimab. The receptors were gathered from an adult with an advanced solid tumor such as melanoma, head and neck, liver or kidney cancer.

The chain has TRBV11-2 and TRBJ2-7; D is undetermined. Trimming pared 5 bases from V and 2 bases from J, leaving 16 bases between. The germline gives CDR1 SGHAT, CDR2 FQNNGV. The CDR3 runs to 15 residues. The CDR3 region is CASSLTPFIAYEQYF. Here the CDR3 DNA reads TGTGCCAGCAGCCTAACCCCATTCATAGCCTACGAGCAGTACTTC. Drawing the rest from reference TRBV11-2 and TRBJ2-7, the complete variable domain is EAGVAQSPRYKIIEKRQSVAFWCNPISGHATLYWYQQILGQGPKLLIQFQNNGVVDDSQLPKDRFSAERLKGVDSTLKIQPAKLEDSAVYLCASSLTPFIAYEQYFGPGTRLTVT.

This clone was counted a few times. The chain has TRBV9 and TRBJ2-1; 10 bases match TRBD2. After removal of 4 bases from V and 7 bases from J, the junction contained 8 bases not matched to a gene. Germline values: CDR1 SGDLS, CDR2 YYNGEE. The CDR3 loop spans 15 amino acids. The CDR3: CASSTLSGGFNEQFF. The CDR3 DNA follows: TGTGCCAGCAGCACCCTTAGCGGGGGGTTTAATGAGCAGTTCTTC.

V gene TRBV5-6 combines with J gene TRBJ1-2, with 9 bases that match TRBD1. Trimming removed 5 bases from V and 5 bases from J; junction bases left unmatched: 19. Germline CDR1 SGHDT, CDR2 YYEEEE. CDR3 length equals 18 residues. In nucleotides, the CDR3 is TGTGCCAGCAGACCAGGGTGGGGACAGGGACCGGGAGGGTATGGCTACACCTTC. As protein: CASRPGWGQGPGGYGYTF.

This chain connects TRBV2 to TRBJ1-2; weak D call: TRBD1 (6 bases). V lost 0 bases and J 3 bases, leaving 11 bases between the germline ends. The CDR3 has 15 amino acids. Germline V gene sequence: CDR1 SNHLY, CDR2 FYNNEI. The chain's CDR3 is CASSEATGHYYGYTF. In DNA form, the CDR3 reads TGTGCCAGCAGTGAAGCGACGGGACACTACTATGGCTACACCTTC.

In DNA form, the CDR3 reads TGTGCTAGTGGTTTCGACACTGAAGCTTTCTTT. This translates into CASGFDTEAFF. The chain recombines TRBV12-5 with TRBJ1-1; D is undetermined. The CDR3 runs 11 residues. V lost 3 bases and J lost 3, with 2 bases in between. Germline CDR1 reads LGHNT; CDR2 reads FRNRAP.

V is TRBV11-2 and J is TRBJ1-5; the D is unclear. Trimming took 5 bases from V and 6 from J, leaving 17 bases between them. Germline V gene lookup returns CDR1 SGHAT and CDR2 FQNNGV. The CDR3 runs to 15 residues. As DNA, the CDR3 is TGTGCCAGCAGCCTCTTGGCCATATCGGGTCAGCCCCAGCATTTT. It yields the protein CASSLLAISGQPQHF. Looking up the rest from reference TRBV11-2 and TRBJ1-5 gives the full variable domain: EAGVAQSPRYKIIEKRQSVAFWCNPISGHATLYWYQQILGQGPKLLIQFQNNGVVDDSQLPKDRFSAERLKGVDSTLKIQPAKLEDSAVYLCASSLLAISGQPQHFGDGTRLSIL.

The chain is built from TRBV5-1 and TRBJ1-2; no clear D gene. The length of the CDR3 is 12 residues. Trimming cost V 0 bases and J 6 bases, with 6 bases left between them. Per the germline V gene, CDR1 is SGHRS and CDR2 is YFSETQ. CDR3 in DNA: TGCGCCAGCAGCTTGGGTTCGAATGGCTACACCTTC. It translates to CASSLGSNGYTF.

V is TRBV27 and J is TRBJ2-7; 7 positions agree with TRBD2. V lost 2 bases, J lost 2 bases, and 9 bases stayed unmatched. Germline values: CDR1 MNHEY, CDR2 SMNVEV (reference sequence). The CDR3 covers 16 residues. CDR3 in amino acids: CASSLVGQRGTYEQYF. CDR3 bases: TGTGCCAGCAGTTTAGTTGGCCAGCGGGGAACCTACGAGCAGTACTTC.

CDR3 DNA sequence: TGTGCCAGTAGTATGTACAGACAAAACTACGAGCAGTACTTC. This sequence encodes CASSMYRQNYEQYF. This rearrangement joins TRBV19 to TRBJ2-7, with D unclear. CDR1 is LNHDA and CDR2 is SQIVND in the germline V gene (reference sequence). There are 14 residues in the CDR3. Trimming removed 3 bases from V and 3 bases from J, with 12 bases in between.

The chain uses TRBV7-6 and TRBJ2-1; 12 bases align to TRBD2. CDR3 length: 13 residues. V lost 9 bases, J lost 5 bases, and 2 bases stayed unmatched. The germline gives CDR1 SGHVS, CDR2 FNYEAQ. The CDR3 reads CASRLAGDNEQFF. In DNA, the CDR3 is TGTGCCAGTCGACTAGCGGGGGACAATGAGCAGTTCTTC.

The chain carries TRBV4-1 and TRBJ2-7, with 8 bases matching TRBD2. V gave up 0 bases and J gave up 1 base; unmatched junction bases: 5. Germline V CDR1 and CDR2: MGHRA, YSYEKL. The CDR3 runs to 16 residues. The CDR3 region has the DNA TGCGCCAGCAGCCAAGACTGGACTAGCCCTTCCTACGAGCAGTACTTC. It encodes CASSQDWTSPSYEQYF.

This clone appeared a single time. The gene calls are TRBV9 and TRBJ2-1, with 9 nucleotides matching TRBD2. The germline CDR1 and CDR2 sequences are SGDLS and YYNGEE. V dropped 2 bases and J dropped 6; count of bases not matched to a gene: 6. The CDR3 consists of 15 residues. CDR3 sequence: CASSVGGGAINEQFF. In nucleotides, the CDR3 is TGTGCCAGCAGCGTCGGCGGGGGGGCAATCAATGAGCAGTTCTTC.

The chain is built from TRBV9 and TRBJ2-1, with 12 bases aligning to TRBD2. CDR1 and CDR2 from the germline V gene are SGDLS and YYNGEE. V shed 2 bases, J shed 8 bases, and the junction held 14 bases outside the gene matches. The CDR3 consists of 18 residues. In DNA form, the CDR3 reads TGTGCCAGCAGCGTCCCGACGGTAACTAGCGGGGGGAGGGATGAGCAGTTCTTC. Its protein is CASSVPTVTSGGRDEQFF.

V gene TRBV27 combines with J gene TRBJ2-1; D is unresolved. The length of the CDR3 is 13 residues. Germline CDR1 MNHEY, CDR2 SMNVEV (reference sequence). Trimming took off 6 bases at V and 6 bases at J, with 12 bases between the two ends. The CDR3 bases are TGTGCCAGCAGCTGGAGCCCGTCCAATGAGCAGTTCTTC. This gives the protein CASSWSPSNEQFF.

The chain employs TRBV10-3 and TRBJ2-7; 7 bases map to TRBD2. The V and J ends lost 10 bases and 5 bases, in that order; junction bases with no gene match: 17. The CDR3 sequence is 15 residues long. Germline V lookup: CDR1 ENHRY, CDR2 SYGVKD. In nucleotides, the CDR3 is TGTGCCAGCCAGGACGGCCGGGGGGAGGTGGACGAGCAGTACTTC. As protein: CASQDGRGEVDEQYF.

The chain is built from TRBV9 and TRBJ2-3; the D call may be TRBD1 or TRBD2 (7 bases each). The CDR3 has 17 residues. Germline V gene lookup returns CDR1 SGDLS and CDR2 YYNGEE. Trimming stripped 3 bases from V and 0 bases from J, with 17 bases between. The CDR3 DNA reads as TGTGCCAGCAGCGCAGGGGGAGGGGGTACTAGCACAGATACGCAGTATTTT. Translated: CASSAGGGGTSTDTQYF.

The rearrangement links TRBV7-6 to TRBJ2-2; the match to TRBD1 covers 8 bases. V lost 4 bases and J lost 7; bases outside the gene matches: 11. Looked up from germline, CDR1 is SGHVS and CDR2 is FNYEAQ. The CDR3 contains 16 residues. The CDR3 DNA reads as TGTGCCAGCAGCTCGGGCTGGGGACAGGCGGGCGGGGAGCTGTTTTTT. Protein: CASSSGWGQAGGELFF.

The rearrangement uses TRBV4-1 and TRBJ2-3; 10 bases match TRBD2. The V gene's germline CDR1 is MGHRA and CDR2 YSYEKL. The J segment lost 4 bases and the V segment lost 3 bases, leaving 4 bases of the junction unmatched. CDR3 length: 15 residues. CDR3 sequence reads: CASSHSSGGADTQYF. The CDR3 DNA is TGCGCCAGCAGCCATAGCAGCGGGGGGGCAGATACGCAGTATTTT.

The J gene is TRBJ1-6, the V gene TRBV29-1; TRBD1 matches at 8 bases. The CDR3 extends over 14 amino acids. The trim removed 4 bases at V and 6 bases at J, leaving 5 bases unmatched. Germline CDR1 and CDR2: SQVTM and ANQGSEA. CDR3 in DNA: TGCAGCGTTGTTACAGGGGGGGTTAATTCACCCCTCCACTTT. Translation: CSVVTGGVNSPLHF.

This clone appeared a single time. The chain couples TRBV27 to TRBJ1-4; D uncertain. Trimming shortened V by 2 bases and J by 4 bases, and 5 bases separated the two germline ends. The V gene's germline CDR1 is MNHEY and CDR2 SMNVEV (reference sequence). CDR3 length equals 13 residues. The CDR3, as DNA: TGTGCCAGCAGTTTACAGAATAATGAAAAACTGTTTTTT. Translated: CASSLQNNEKLFF.

This chain links TRBV5-8 with TRBJ2-7; D gene ambiguous. Trimming took 2 bases from V and 7 from J, leaving 13 bases between them. Germline CDR1 SGHTS, CDR2 YDEGEE. This CDR3 has 13 amino acids. CDR3 loop: CASSFRYDGEQYF. CDR3 bases: TGTGCCAGCAGCTTCAGATACGATGGGGAGCAGTACTTC.

J is TRBJ2-4 and V is TRBV5-6, with D maybe TRBD1 (5 bases). Trimming removed 0 bases at V and 3 bases at J, with 10 bases between. The CDR3 totals 15 residues. Per germline, CDR1 SGHDT and CDR2 YYEEEE. The CDR3 DNA reads as TGTGCCAGCAGCTTGGGGGGCTATGGCAAAAACATTCAGTACTTC. Translated: CASSLGGYGKNIQYF.

This sequence joins TRBV14 and TRBJ2-5; D is undetermined. The germline CDR1 and CDR2 sequences are SGHDN and FVKESK. V dropped 0 bases and J dropped 13 bases, with 15 bases sitting between them. The CDR3 totals 13 residues. The CDR3 nucleotides are TGTGCCAGCAGCCAAGAATTAACCTCATTATGGTACTTC. Its translation: CASSQELTSLWYF.

CDR3 in amino acids: CASSVEAGTGEETQYF. The CDR3 DNA follows: TGTGCCAGCAGCGTAGAGGCAGGGACGGGGGAAGAGACCCAGTACTTC. This chain uses TRBV9 with TRBJ2-5; D is perhaps TRBD2 (6 bases). CDR1 and CDR2 (germline): SGDLS, YYNGEE. There are 16 residues in the CDR3. V lost 0 bases and J lost 3, with 15 bases in between.